These 15 T cell receptor beta chains originate from one sample sequenced in a study of T cells in Graves' hyperthyroidism and ophthalmopathy. What was amplified from RNA transcripts were TCR beta CDR3 regions. When the TCR CDR3 underwent first-round RT-PCR, the HTBI primer set was used. MiXCR was run by TCRdb on the multiplex PCR reads, yielding one entry per CDR3 protein. The sample holds hundreds of thousands of distinct CDR3 sequences, around 15% seen once. The specimen was blood. The receptors stem from a woman aged 60-75 years with Graves' ophthalmopathy.

This clonotype was seen ten or more times. The chain couples TRBV7-9 to TRBJ2-3, with 10 bases that match TRBD2. The CDR3 has 17 amino acids. The V and J ends lost 1 base and 6 bases, in that order; junction bases with no gene match: 10. Germline CDR1 is SEHNR and CDR2 is FQNEAQ (reference sequence). The DNA for the CDR3 is TGTGCCAGCAGCTTAGGTACAACTAGCGGGAATTTGGATACGCAGTATTTT. Encoded protein: CASSLGTTSGNLDTQYF.

V usage is TRBV19 and J usage is TRBJ2-5; TRBD2 matches at 7 bases. V shed 4 bases, J shed 5 bases, and the junction held 16 bases outside the gene matches. This CDR3 is built from 17 residues. Germline V gives CDR1 LNHDA, CDR2 SQIVND (reference sequence). CDR3 bases: TGTGCCAGTAGTAGGTGGGGCGTCGGACTAGAAGGGGAGACCCAGTACTTC. Its protein product is CASSRWGVGLEGETQYF.

This clonotype was counted many times. The chain has TRBV11-2 and TRBJ2-5, with TRBD1 as a possible D gene (5 bases). The V end was cut by 4 bases, the J end by 3 bases, with 15 bases between. The CDR3 runs to 15 residues. Germline V gene lookup returns CDR1 SGHAT and CDR2 FQNNGV. The CDR3 DNA reads as TGTGCCAGCAGCTCTTCCCAGGGTTCAGAAGAGACCCAGTACTTC. As protein: CASSSSQGSEETQYF. Complete variable domain (other parts from reference TRBV11-2 and TRBJ2-5): EAGVAQSPRYKIIEKRQSVAFWCNPISGHATLYWYQQILGQGPKLLIQFQNNGVVDDSQLPKDRFSAERLKGVDSTLKIQPAKLEDSAVYLCASSSSQGSEETQYFGPGTRLLVL.

In its sample, this clonotype was seen many times. The gene calls are TRBV5-1 and TRBJ2-7; 8 bases align to TRBD1. Trimming took 4 bases from V and 2 from J; bases not matched to a gene: 14. The germline V gene encodes CDR1 SGHRS and CDR2 YFSETQ. The length of the CDR3 is 17 residues. CDR3 loop: CASSKQNQGARAYEQYF. In DNA, the CDR3 is TGCGCCAGCAGCAAACAAAATCAGGGGGCTCGGGCCTACGAGCAGTACTTC.

This clonotype showed up many times. The rearrangement links TRBV12-3 or TRBV12-4 to TRBJ1-2; D remains unclear. The CDR3 length is 13 residues. Trimming stripped 6 bases from V and 4 bases from J, with 12 bases between. The CDR3 here is CASRDGMLYGYTF. CDR3 coding DNA: TGTGCCAGCAGGGACGGGATGCTCTATGGCTACACCTTC.

The gene calls are TRBV28 and TRBJ2-3; D possibly corresponds to TRBD2 (5 bases). The CDR3 has 12 residues. CDR1 and CDR2 from the germline V gene are MDHEN and SYDVKM. Trimming removed 6 bases at V and 5 bases at J, with 9 bases between. The CDR3 reads CASRSAGDTQYF. In DNA, the CDR3 is TGTGCCAGCAGGAGTGCGGGAGATACGCAGTATTTT.

Only a few counts were recorded for this clonotype. A read error may explain this, as a much larger clone is one base away. The gene calls are TRBV28 and TRBJ2-1; D is undetermined. The CDR3 is made up of 12 amino acids. CDR1 and CDR2 from the germline V gene are MDHEN and SYDVKM. The CDR3 reads CASSPALNGQFF. The CDR3 DNA follows: TGTGCCAGCAGCCCAGCGCTCAATGGGCAGTTCTTC.

This clonotype was found a few times. This CDR3 fails to terminate in the conserved phenylalanine or tryptophan, so it likely reflects a read error. The V and J genes are TRBV28 and TRBJ1-1, with TRBD1 identical over 8 bases. There are 16 residues in the CDR3. Trimming at V came to 3 bases and at J to 2 bases, leaving 8 bases not matched to a gene. CDR1 MDHEN and CDR2 SYDVKM come from the germline V gene. The CDR3 here is CASSFPRQGINTEAFL. CDR3 nucleotide sequence: TGTGCCAGCAGTTTCCCCCGACAGGGGATCAACACTGAAGCTTTCCTT.

The rearrangement links TRBV10-3 to TRBJ1-5; D may be TRBD1 (6 bases). Germline V gene lookup returns CDR1 ENHRY and CDR2 SYGVKD. The germline V and J ends were trimmed by 4 bases and 4 bases, with 8 bases remaining between them. This CDR3 spans 13 amino acids. CDR3 nucleotide sequence: TGTGCCATCAGTGTGACAGGAAATCAGCCCCAGCATTTT. Translated, it gives CAISVTGNQPQHF.

This clonotype has more than one count but fewer than ten. The chain joins TRBV5-1 to TRBJ2-7; D possibly corresponds to TRBD2 (5 bases). V was clipped by 6 bases and J by 5 bases, with 9 bases between them. This CDR3 is built from 11 residues. CDR1 and CDR2 from the germline V gene are SGHRS and YFSETQ. The CDR3 loop is CASTGEHEQYF. For the CDR3, the DNA is TGCGCCAGCACCGGGGAACACGAGCAGTACTTC.

The chain uses TRBV13 and TRBJ2-3, with 10 bases aligning to TRBD2. V lost 4 bases to trimming and J lost 6 bases; unmatched junction nucleotides: 7. The germline gives CDR1 PRHDT, CDR2 FYEKMQ (reference sequence). The length of the CDR3 is 15 residues. CDR3 bases: TGTGCCAGCAGCTCATGGACTAGCGGCGTGGATACGCAGTATTTT. Amino acids: CASSSWTSGVDTQYF.

This clonotype was detected a few times. The rearrangement uses TRBV27 and TRBJ2-1; D is tentatively TRBD1 or TRBD2 (5 bases each). CDR1 MNHEY and CDR2 SMNVEV come from the germline V gene (reference sequence). This CDR3 has 16 residues. V was trimmed by 5 bases and J by 0 bases, leaving 14 bases between them. The CDR3 nucleotides read TGTGCCAGCAGTCCGCCGGGACCCCCCTCCTACAATGAGCAGTTCTTC. This gives the protein CASSPPGPPSYNEQFF.

This clonotype was recorded many times. J is TRBJ2-1 and V is TRBV28; 9 bases map to TRBD2. The CDR3 is made up of 22 amino acids. Losses at the gene ends were 5 bases for V and 0 bases for J; bases not matched to a gene: 23. CDR1 and CDR2 (germline): MDHEN, SYDVKM. The CDR3 bases are TGTGCCAGCAGTACCCTAAGGGCGGCGATTAGCGGGAGTAAGAGCTCCTACAATGAGCAGTTCTTC. Its protein is CASSTLRAAISGSKSSYNEQFF.

V and J are TRBV5-4 and TRBJ2-7; 9 positions match TRBD1. Germline CDR1 SGHNT, CDR2 YYREEE (reference sequence). The CDR3 loop spans 15 amino acids. V lost 7 bases, J lost 1 base, and 9 bases stayed unmatched. The CDR3 here is CASGTPGQGSYEQYF. The DNA of the CDR3 is TGTGCCAGCGGCACACCGGGACAGGGATCCTACGAGCAGTACTTC. Full variable domain (outside the CDR3, taken from reference TRBV5-4 and TRBJ2-7): ETGVTQSPTHLIKTRGQQVTLRCSSQSGHNTVSWYQQALGQGPQFIFQYYREEENGRGNFPPRFSGLQFPNYSSELNVNALELDDSALYLCASGTPGQGSYEQYFGPGTRLTVT.

This clonotype was recorded a few times. This chain uses TRBV12-3 or TRBV12-4 with TRBJ2-1; 8 bases are a match to TRBD2. This CDR3 has 13 residues. The J segment lost 8 bases and the V segment lost 6 bases, leaving 6 bases of the junction unmatched. The chain's CDR3 is CASSPGGGDEQFF. CDR3 nucleotide sequence: TGTGCCAGCAGCCCCGGGGGGGGGGATGAGCAGTTCTTC.